These 19 T cell receptor beta chains originate from one sample sequenced in a study of T-cell memory formation after mild COVID-19. TCRdb fed the 5' RACE reads into MiXCR, producing one record per CDR3 protein. The repertoire holds hundreds of thousands of distinct CDR3 sequences, approximately 15% seen once, with more than 20% in the top ten. Material for sequencing was PBMCs or a T cell subset sorted from them (not recorded which). The receptors originated from a man aged 18-30 years who had mild COVID-19 (a few samples of this study predate the infection). Cell type and time point are not known.

The rearrangement joins TRBV7-2 to TRBJ2-2; D is unresolved. Per the germline V gene, CDR1 is SGHTA and CDR2 is FQGNSA. The CDR3 covers 13 residues. Between the trimmed V and J ends, which lost 2 bases and 5 bases, there was a span of 6 bases. In DNA, the CDR3 is TGTGCCAGCAGCTTATGGTTTACCGGGGAGCTGTTTTTT. Encoded protein: CASSLWFTGELFF.

In this sample, this clonotype turned up a few times. The chain joins TRBV4-3 to TRBJ2-2, with 7 bases matching TRBD1. The CDR3 length is 17 residues. After removal of 6 bases from V and 4 bases from J, the junction contained 14 bases not matched to a gene. CDR1 is LGHNA and CDR2 is YSLEER in the germline V gene. This chain's CDR3 is CASRPSSAGGGTGELFF. CDR3 DNA: TGCGCCAGCAGGCCAAGCTCGGCAGGGGGTGGCACCGGGGAGCTGTTTTTT.

The V and J genes are TRBV7-9 and TRBJ2-1; D perhaps matches TRBD1 (6 bases). CDR1 and CDR2 from the germline V gene are SEHNR and FQNEAQ (reference sequence). Trimming pared 5 bases from V and 8 bases from J, leaving 19 bases between. The CDR3 is made up of 15 amino acids. In DNA form, the CDR3 reads TGTGCCAGCAGCCCTGAGGCCGCAGGGGTCGATGAGCAGTTCTTC. It yields the protein CASSPEAAGVDEQFF. Looking up the rest from reference TRBV7-9 and TRBJ2-1 gives the full variable domain: DTGVSQNPRHKITKRGQNVTFRCDPISEHNRLYWYRQTLGQGPEFLTYFQNEAQLEKSRLLSDRFSAERPKGSFSTLEIQRTEQGDSAMYLCASSPEAAGVDEQFFGPGTRLTVL.

This clonotype was counted only a few times. The rearrangement links TRBV28 to TRBJ1-2; 11 nucleotides line up with TRBD1. V lost 5 bases to trimming and J lost 6 bases; unmatched junction nucleotides: 14. CDR1 is MDHEN, CDR2 SYDVKM, per germline. The CDR3 runs 17 residues. For the CDR3, the DNA is TGTGCCAGCAGTCCGACGACCCGGGACAGGGGGGGGCATGGCTACACCTTC. Protein product: CASSPTTRDRGGHGYTF.

In this sample, this clonotype turned up a few times. The chain couples TRBV4-3 to TRBJ1-1; D gene uncertain. The CDR3 totals 14 residues. Trimming stripped 6 bases from V and 6 bases from J, with 17 bases between. In germline, CDR1 is LGHNA, CDR2 YSLEER. The CDR3 loop is CASSFDSDGAEAFF. For the CDR3, the DNA is TGCGCCAGCAGTTTCGACTCCGATGGGGCTGAAGCTTTCTTT.

This clonotype has at least ten counts. The rearrangement links TRBV29-1 to TRBJ2-5; 9 nucleotides align to TRBD1. Germline assignment: CDR1 SQVTM and CDR2 ANQGSEA. This CDR3 spans 12 amino acids. Unmatched junction bases numbered 5, after V lost 7 bases and J lost 5 bases. CDR3 sequence reads: CSATGGKETQYF. DNA for the CDR3: TGCAGCGCCACAGGGGGCAAGGAGACCCAGTACTTC.

This clonotype was counted between two and nine times. This sequence joins TRBV6-2 or TRBV6-3 and TRBJ2-1; 9 nucleotides match TRBD2. From germline, CDR1 is MNHEY and CDR2 SVGEGT. This CDR3 region has 15 residues. With V trimmed by 2 bases and J by 6 bases, 5 bases remained unmatched. The CDR3 coding sequence is TGTGCCAGCAGTTACAGGGGGACTAGCATCAATGAGCAGTTCTTC. Translating it yields CASSYRGTSINEQFF.

The sample holds a few counts of this clonotype. The V and J genes are TRBV7-2 and TRBJ1-1, with D maybe TRBD1 (5 bases). Germline V gene lookup returns CDR1 SGHTA and CDR2 FQGNSA. The V end lost 4 bases, the J end lost 5 bases, and 11 bases lay between the germline ends. There are 13 residues in the CDR3. CDR3 loop: CASSSGARTEAFF. In nucleotides, the CDR3 is TGTGCCAGCAGCTCCGGGGCAAGAACTGAAGCTTTCTTT.

The V and J genes are TRBV18 and TRBJ1-2; D is ambiguous. Deletions cut 3 bases from V and 0 bases from J, with 11 bases between. Germline values: CDR1 KGHSH, CDR2 LQKENI. CDR3 length equals 15 residues. The CDR3 sequence is CASSPVTQSNYGYTF. The CDR3 nucleotides read TGTGCCAGCTCACCGGTAACTCAGTCTAACTATGGCTACACCTTC.

In this sample, this clonotype turned up many times. The chain is built from TRBV12-3 or TRBV12-4 and TRBJ2-3; the D gene is possibly TRBD2 (6 bases). The V and J ends lost 5 bases and 4 bases respectively, with 19 bases between them. The length of the CDR3 is 16 residues. The CDR3 coding sequence is TGTGCCAGCAGTCCCCGCTCGGGGGAGGTGGCAGATACGCAGTATTTT. It encodes CASSPRSGEVADTQYF.

This clonotype appeared a few times. The V gene is TRBV25-1, the J gene TRBJ2-4; D is unclear. V shed 4 bases and J shed 3 bases, with 10 bases lying between them. Looked up from germline, CDR1 is MGHDK and CDR2 is SYGVNS. This CDR3 contains 14 residues. CDR3 loop: CASSVSGSKNIQYF. CDR3 coding DNA: TGTGCCAGCAGTGTCTCAGGTAGCAAAAACATTCAGTACTTC.

The J gene is TRBJ2-3, the V gene TRBV5-1, with D perhaps matching TRBD1 (5 bases). CDR1 SGHRS and CDR2 YFSETQ come from the germline V gene. Trimming took 0 bases from V and 4 from J, leaving 12 bases between them. The CDR3 consists of 15 residues. In DNA form, the CDR3 reads TGCGCCAGCAGCTTGGGCAGGGCATCGGCAGATACGCAGTATTTT. Its translation: CASSLGRASADTQYF.

A few counts support this clonotype. V and J are TRBV20-1 and TRBJ1-5, with D perhaps matching TRBD1 (5 bases). CDR3 length: 16 residues. With 3 bases removed from V and 4 bases from J, the gap between germline ends came to 19 bases. Germline V gives CDR1 DFQATT, CDR2 SNEGSKA (reference sequence). CDR3: CSASPFRGRGNQPQHF. The CDR3, as DNA: TGCAGTGCTAGTCCATTCCGCGGACGGGGGAATCAGCCCCAGCATTTT.

This clonotype turned up a few times. The V call is TRBV6-5, the J call TRBJ2-5; 11 nucleotides match TRBD2. The junction had 10 bases not matched to a gene; V was cut back by 8 bases and J by 2 bases. Germline V CDR1 and CDR2: MNHEY, SVGAGI. CDR3 size: 16 residues. This CDR3 is CASSKRASGGQETQYF. The CDR3 DNA is TGTGCCAGCTCCAAACGGGCTAGCGGGGGGCAAGAGACCCAGTACTTC.

This clonotype was recorded a few times. CDR3 in DNA: TGTGCCATCTCGGACGCCACAGGGGGCTACAATCAGCCCCAGCATTTT. This translates into CAISDATGGYNQPQHF. V usage is TRBV2 and J usage is TRBJ1-5, with 9 nucleotides matching TRBD1. This CDR3 is built from 16 residues. V trimming: 10 bases; J trimming: 3 bases; junction bases outside the gene matches: 13. Germline assignment: CDR1 SNHLY and CDR2 FYNNEI. Full variable domain (outside the CDR3, taken from reference TRBV2 and TRBJ1-5): EPEVTQTPSHQVTQMGQEVILRCVPISNHLYFYWYRQILGQKVEFLVSFYNNEISEKSEIFDDQFSVERPDGSNFTLKIRSTKLEDSAMYFCAISDATGGYNQPQHFGDGTRLSIL.

This clonotype has only a few counts. J is TRBJ2-1 and V is TRBV7-9, with D unresolved. CDR3 length equals 12 residues. V was trimmed by 1 base and J by 9 bases, leaving 7 bases between them. Germline CDR1 reads SEHNR; CDR2 reads FQNEAQ (reference sequence). CDR3 sequence reads: CASSLGVFEQFF. CDR3 sequence (DNA): TGTGCCAGCAGCTTAGGCGTCTTTGAGCAGTTCTTC.

The V and J genes are TRBV4-1 and TRBJ2-3, with TRBD2 matching over 8 bases. Trimming took 4 bases from V and 14 from J; bases not matched to a gene: 5. The CDR3 contains 11 residues. Germline V CDR1 and CDR2: MGHRA, YSYEKL. The CDR3 DNA reads as TGCGCCAGCAGCCCTGGGACTAGTCGGTATTTT. This codes for CASSPGTSRYF.

This clonotype came up a few times. This chain joins TRBV7-2 and TRBJ2-4; no reliable D call. Trimming shortened V by 3 bases and J by 0 bases, and 6 bases separated the two germline ends. CDR3 size: 14 residues. The germline V gene has CDR1 SGHTA and CDR2 FQGNSA. The CDR3 nucleotides read TGTGCCAGCAGCTTCAGACTAGCCAAAAACATTCAGTACTTC. It specifies CASSFRLAKNIQYF. Using reference TRBV7-2 and TRBJ2-4 for the parts outside the CDR3, the full variable domain is GAGVSQSPSNKVTEKGKDVELRCDPISGHTALYWYRQSLGQGLEFLIYFQGNSAPDKSGLPSDRFSAERTGGSVSTLTIQRTQQEDSAVYLCASSFRLAKNIQYFGAGTRLSVL.

This chain joins TRBV6-5 and TRBJ1-2; weak D call: TRBD1 (5 bases). Trimming shortened V by 7 bases and J by 1 base, and 10 bases separated the two germline ends. The CDR3 covers 13 residues. Germline CDR1 reads MNHEY; CDR2 reads SVGAGI. The CDR3 loop reads CASTSTDNYGYTF. CDR3 sequence (DNA): TGTGCCAGCACCTCGACAGATAACTATGGCTACACCTTC.